The present TCR beta chain was sequenced within a study of OX40 agonist ivuxolimab in advanced cancers. Study context: A mean age of roughly 60 years, range roughly 20 to 80, was recorded, and 80% to 90% were male. Partial responses occurred in Three dose-escalation patients, one with hepatocellular carcinoma and two with cutaneous melanoma. Therapy given before enrollment (anti-PD-1, anti-PD-L1 or anti-CTLA-4) was allowed, and 40% had some. The study's findings and limits: At doses 0.1 to 3.0 mg/kg, CD4+ and CD8+ clones expanded.

The method was immunoSEQ multiplex PCR; TCRdb's version includes in-frame clones alone and lacks a portion of them. The sample has about 79,000 clones, roughly 91% seen once. Germline V gives CDR1 MNHNS, CDR2 SASEGT. Trimming pared 6 bases from V and 6 bases from J, leaving 20 bases between. This CDR3 is built from 15 residues. For this clone: Its antigen is currently unknown.

The TCR originated in an adult with an advanced solid tumor such as melanoma, head and neck, liver or kidney cancer. The sequencing used CD4+ or CD8+ T cells sorted from blood, collected in a trial of the OX40 agonist ivuxolimab. This chain joins TRBV6-1 and TRBJ1-2; tentative D call: TRBD1 (5 bases). This CDR3 is CASRRLRPGRDGYTF. The CDR3 DNA sequence: TGTGCCAGCAGACGGTTACGCCCGGGGCGGGATGGCTACACCTTC.